Listed below are T cell receptor beta chains from one sample, sequenced in a study of blood T cell repertoires in COVID-19. Using immunoSEQ multiplex PCR, the repertoire was profiled, and TCRdb retains in-frame clones only, with some absent. The table shows approximately 75,000 clones, with more than 65% occurring only once. The sequencing input was peripheral blood. Receptor source: a woman aged 45 to 65 with acute or convalescent COVID-19. CDR3s include the opening cysteine and the closing phenylalanine or tryptophan. D genes are given only for firm matches. Where a row states a size, it is once, few, many or the class of an expanded clone; other rows omit it.

V	D	J	size	CDR3	DNA
TRBV7-8	TRBD2	TRBJ2-5	.	CASSRRVGLAGALGETQYF	TGTGCCAGCAGCCGAAGGGTGGGACTAGCGGGGGCCCTCGGGGAGACCCAGTACTTC
TRBV5-1	TRBD1	TRBJ1-6	.	CASRQGLSSPLHF	TGCGCCAGCAGACAGGGGCTTAGTTCACCCCTCCACTTT
TRBV19	TRBD1	TRBJ2-7	.	CASSIASGQTYEQYF	TGTGCCAGTAGTATAGCATCGGGACAGACCTACGAGCAGTACTTC
TRBV24-1	.	TRBJ2-3	.	CATSDPWAGASGTDTQYF	TGTGCCACCAGTGATCCCTGGGCCGGGGCTAGCGGCACAGATACGCAGTATTTT
TRBV28	.	TRBJ2-2	.	CASSLIGAGQGTGELFF	TGTGCCAGCAGCCTAATCGGGGCGGGGCAAGGCACCGGGGAGCTGTTTTTT
TRBV7-2	.	TRBJ2-6	.	CASSPRLRGARAGANVLTF	TGTGCCAGCAGCCCTCGCCTCCGGGGGGCGCGGGCCGGGGCCAACGTCCTGACTTTC
TRBV5-4	.	TRBJ2-7	.	CASSFLGSSGEQYF	TGTGCCAGCAGCTTCTTAGGCAGTTCGGGCGAGCAGTACTTC
TRBV28	.	TRBJ2-2	.	CASSRAGGGGNTGELFF	TGTGCCAGCAGCCGCGCAGGGGGCGGGGGGAACACCGGGGAGCTGTTTTTT
TRBV5-1	TRBD2	TRBJ2-1	few	CASSLSGSGNEQFF	TGCGCCAGCAGCTTGAGCGGGAGTGGCAATGAGCAGTTCTTC
TRBV3-1/TRBV3-2	.	TRBJ2-1	.	CASSQLGPNEQFF	TGTGCCAGCAGCCAACTTGGGCCCAATGAGCAGTTCTTC
TRBV5-1	TRBD1	TRBJ2-1	.	CASSVTGQGAGEQFF	TGCGCCAGCAGCGTGACGGGACAGGGGGCAGGTGAGCAGTTCTTC
TRBV15	.	TRBJ2-7	.	CATSRDSNYEQYF	TGTGCCACCAGCAGAGACAGTAACTACGAGCAGTACTTC
TRBV7-9	.	TRBJ1-1	.	CASSRKGTGFLGTEAFF	TGTGCCAGCAGCCGAAAAGGTACAGGTTTTCTAGGGACTGAAGCTTTCTTT
TRBV5-1	TRBD1	TRBJ1-4	few	CASSFQGAKNEKLFF	TGCGCCAGCAGCTTCCAGGGGGCGAAAAATGAAAAACTGTTTTTT
TRBV5-4	TRBD1	TRBJ2-5	.	CASSIDRGETQYF	TGTGCCAGCAGCATTGACAGGGGAGAGACCCAGTACTTC
TRBV6-5	.	TRBJ2-5	.	CASSITPGSQETQYF	TGTGCCAGCAGTATCACCCCAGGTTCACAAGAGACCCAGTACTTC
TRBV2	TRBD2	TRBJ2-3	.	CASRRTSGGAGADTQYF	TGTGCCAGCAGACGGACTAGCGGGGGGGCGGGCGCAGATACGCAGTATTTT
TRBV9	.	TRBJ2-6	.	CASSRSAGALGANVLTF	TGTGCCAGCAGCCGGTCGGCGGGGGCGCTTGGGGCCAACGTCCTGACTTTC
TRBV2	.	TRBJ1-4	.	CASNRGNEKLFF	TGTGCCAGCAATAGGGGGAATGAAAAACTGTTTTTT
TRBV11-2	.	TRBJ2-7	.	CASSLGWLTGTKAGYEQYF	TGTGCCAGCAGCTTAGGTTGGCTTACAGGGACGAAGGCTGGGTACGAGCAGTACTTC
TRBV4-2	.	TRBJ1-3	.	CASSPDFGGTDTIYF	TGTGCCAGCAGCCCAGACTTTGGGGGGACGGACACCATATATTTT
TRBV12-3/TRBV12-4	.	TRBJ1-4	.	CASSLKGVEKLFF	TGTGCCAGCAGTTTAAAAGGGGTGGAGAAACTGTTTTTT
TRBV7-9	.	TRBJ1-1	.	CASSPTGGMNTEAFF	TGTGCCAGCAGCCCGACCGGGGGAATGAACACTGAAGCTTTCTTT
TRBV28	TRBD2	TRBJ2-6	.	CASSRLAGVTGANVLTF	TGTGCCAGCAGCCGACTAGCGGGAGTTACTGGGGCCAACGTCCTGACTTTC
TRBV6-2/TRBV6-3	TRBD2	TRBJ2-7	.	CASSNLAGVYEQYF	TGTGCCAGCAGTAACCTAGCGGGAGTTTACGAGCAGTACTTC
TRBV6-2/TRBV6-3	.	TRBJ1-5	once	CASSYRSLGGNQPQHF	TGTGCCAGCAGTTACAGGAGTCTCGGAGGCAATCAGCCCCAGCATTTT
TRBV4-2	.	TRBJ2-2	.	CASSQAGLINTGELFF	TGTGCCAGCAGCCAGGCCGGACTCATAAACACCGGGGAGCTGTTTTTT
TRBV29-1	TRBD1	TRBJ1-2	.	CGGGTGHGYTF	TGCGGAGGTGGGACAGGACACGGCTACACCTTC
TRBV4-1	.	TRBJ2-7	.	CASSQVPGNPPNEQYF	TGCGCCAGCAGCCAAGTTCCCGGGAACCCACCGAACGAGCAGTACTTC
TRBV3-1/TRBV3-2	.	TRBJ2-7	.	CASSQVPTGNPYEQYF	TGTGCCAGCAGCCAAGTCCCAACAGGGAATCCCTACGAGCAGTACTTC
TRBV19	TRBD2	TRBJ2-2	once	CASESSGLAITGELFF	TGTGCCAGCGAGTCGTCCGGACTAGCGATCACCGGGGAGCTGTTTTTT
TRBV27	.	TRBJ1-1	.	CASSLIQGREAFF	TGTGCCAGCAGCCTAATACAGGGTAGGGAAGCTTTCTTT
TRBV3-1/TRBV3-2	.	TRBJ2-7	few	CASSTGEGSYEQYF	TGTGCCAGCAGCACCGGTGAGGGCTCCTACGAGCAGTACTTC
TRBV7-2	.	TRBJ2-5	.	CASSLVVKGGETQYF	TGTGCCAGCAGCTTAGTGGTGAAAGGGGGAGAGACCCAGTACTTC
TRBV25-1	.	TRBJ1-1	.	CASSEAGAEAFF	TGTGCCAGCAGTGAAGCTGGAGCTGAAGCTTTCTTT
TRBV30	.	TRBJ2-3	.	CAWSVGQIDTDTQYF	TGTGCCTGGAGTGTTGGACAGATAGACACAGATACGCAGTATTTT
TRBV3-1/TRBV3-2	.	TRBJ1-1	.	CASSPQRQSWTEAFF	TGTGCCAGCAGCCCACAACGACAGAGCTGGACTGAAGCTTTCTTT
TRBV5-4	TRBD1	TRBJ2-1	.	CASSKTGGTYLHNEQFF	TGTGCCAGCAGCAAGACAGGGGGTACCTACCTCCACAATGAGCAGTTCTTC
TRBV29-1	.	TRBJ2-4	.	CSAQQGHLAKNIQYF	TGCAGCGCCCAACAGGGCCACCTAGCCAAAAACATTCAGTACTTC
TRBV12-3/TRBV12-4	.	TRBJ2-2	.	CASSFIGGELFF	TGTGCCAGCAGTTTTATCGGCGGGGAGCTGTTTTTT